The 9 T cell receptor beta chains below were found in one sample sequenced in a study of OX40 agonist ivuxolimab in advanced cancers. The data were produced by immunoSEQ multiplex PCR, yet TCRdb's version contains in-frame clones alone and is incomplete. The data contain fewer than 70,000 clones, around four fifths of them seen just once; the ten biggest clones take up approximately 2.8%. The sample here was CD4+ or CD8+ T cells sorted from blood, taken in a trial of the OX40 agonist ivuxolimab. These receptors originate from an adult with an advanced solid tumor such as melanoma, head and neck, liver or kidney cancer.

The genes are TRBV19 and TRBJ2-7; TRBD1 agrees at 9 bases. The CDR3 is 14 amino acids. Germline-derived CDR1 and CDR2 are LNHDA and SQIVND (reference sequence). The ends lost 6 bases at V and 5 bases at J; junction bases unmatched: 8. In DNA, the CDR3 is TGTGCCAGTAGAAACAGGGGGCGCAACGACGAGCAGTACTTC. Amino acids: CASRNRGRNDEQYF.

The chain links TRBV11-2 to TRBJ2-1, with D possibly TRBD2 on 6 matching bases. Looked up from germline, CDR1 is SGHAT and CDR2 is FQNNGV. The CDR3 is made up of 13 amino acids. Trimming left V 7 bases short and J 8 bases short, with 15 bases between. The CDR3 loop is CASTGGPPYEQFF. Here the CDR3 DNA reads TGTGCCAGCACCGGGGGACCTCCGTATGAGCAGTTCTTC.

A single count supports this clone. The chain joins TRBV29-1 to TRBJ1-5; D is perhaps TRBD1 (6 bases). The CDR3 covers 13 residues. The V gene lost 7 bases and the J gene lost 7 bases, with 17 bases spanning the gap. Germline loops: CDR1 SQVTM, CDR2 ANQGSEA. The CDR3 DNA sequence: TGCAGCGCCTCAGCGGGGGGCGGGCAGCCCCAGCATTTT. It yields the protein CSASAGGGQPQHF.

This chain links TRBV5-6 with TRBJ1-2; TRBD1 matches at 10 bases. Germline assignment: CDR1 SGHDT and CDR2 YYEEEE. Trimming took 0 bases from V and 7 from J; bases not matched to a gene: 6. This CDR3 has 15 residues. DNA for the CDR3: TGTGCCAGCAGCTTGGTAGACAGGGGGCGCCCTGGCTACACCTTC. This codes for CASSLVDRGRPGYTF.

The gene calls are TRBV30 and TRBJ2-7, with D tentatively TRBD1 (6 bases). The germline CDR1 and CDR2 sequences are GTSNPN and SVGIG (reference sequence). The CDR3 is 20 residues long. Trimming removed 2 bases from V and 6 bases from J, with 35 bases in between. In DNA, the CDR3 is TGTGCCTGGAGTCCGTCCACAGGGAGAACAACACAGTCGCCTACTGGCGAGCAGTACTTC. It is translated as CAWSPSTGRTTQSPTGEQYF. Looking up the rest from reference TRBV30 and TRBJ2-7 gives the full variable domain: SQTIHQWPATLVQPVGSPLSLECTVEGTSNPNLYWYRQAAGRGLQLLFYSVGIGQISSEVPQNLSASRPQDRQFILSSKKLLLSDSGFYLCAWSPSTGRTTQSPTGEQYFGPGTRLTVT.

The CDR3 DNA reads as TGTGCCAGCAGCTGGGGACAGGGGTCAGATACGCAGTATTTT. As protein: CASSWGQGSDTQYF. The rearrangement joins TRBV7-9 to TRBJ2-3, with TRBD1 matching over 10 bases. Germline CDR1 reads SEHNR; CDR2 reads FQNEAQ (reference sequence). Trimming cost V 4 bases and J 4 bases; bases outside gene matches: 2. There are 14 residues in the CDR3.

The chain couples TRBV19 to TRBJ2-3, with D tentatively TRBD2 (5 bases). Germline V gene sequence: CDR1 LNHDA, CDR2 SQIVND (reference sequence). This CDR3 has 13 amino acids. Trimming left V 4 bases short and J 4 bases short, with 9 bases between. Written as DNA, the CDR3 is TGTGCCAGTAGTAAGTTGGGAGCAGATACGCAGTATTTT. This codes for CASSKLGADTQYF.

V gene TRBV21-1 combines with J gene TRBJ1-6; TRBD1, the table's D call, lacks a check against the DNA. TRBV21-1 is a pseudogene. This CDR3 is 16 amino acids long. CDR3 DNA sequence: TGTGCCAGCAGCAACAGGGGCCCTTTCTGGTTTTCACCCCTCCACTTT. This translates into CASSNRGPFWFSPLHF.

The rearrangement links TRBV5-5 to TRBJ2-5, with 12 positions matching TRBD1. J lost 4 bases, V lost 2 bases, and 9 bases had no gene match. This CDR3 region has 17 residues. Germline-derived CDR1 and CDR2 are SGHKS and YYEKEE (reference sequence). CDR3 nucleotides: TGTGCCAGCAGCTTAATCACCGGGACAGGGGGCTTAGAGACCCAGTACTTC. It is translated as CASSLITGTGGLETQYF.